A selection of T cell receptor beta chains follows, all from one sample in a study of response to subunit inactivated influenza vaccine. TCRdb re-derived calls from the RT-PCR reads in MiXCR, one entry per CDR3 protein. Here the sample spans hundreds of thousands of distinct CDR3 sequences, approximately 15% being singletons. The source was PBMCs from blood, collected 14 days before vaccination. All receptors derive from a man aged 45-60 years who received an inactivated influenza vaccine. Both conserved end residues are part of each CDR3.

v_call: TRBV30
j_call: TRBJ2-1
cdr3_aa: CAWSVLGLAGALLRNEQFF

v_call: TRBV20-1
j_call: TRBJ1-6
cdr3_aa: CSARQGVNSPLHF

v_call: TRBV5-5
j_call: TRBJ2-1
cdr3_aa: CASSFVRGYDGEQFF

v_call: TRBV9
j_call: TRBJ2-3
cdr3_aa: CASSVDRNTQYF

v_call: TRBV4-1
j_call: TRBJ2-1
cdr3_aa: CASSQVGVAGSSNEQFF

v_call: TRBV7-2
j_call: TRBJ2-7
cdr3_aa: CASSSLAGGGEQYF

v_call: TRBV12-3/TRBV12-4
j_call: TRBJ2-5
cdr3_aa: CASSLEGGYQETQYF

v_call: TRBV12-3/TRBV12-4
j_call: TRBJ1-4
cdr3_aa: CASTPYPRRPNEKLFF

v_call: TRBV7-2
j_call: TRBJ2-7
cdr3_aa: CASSGRSGSSYEQYF

v_call: TRBV7-2
j_call: TRBJ1-1
cdr3_aa: CASSIRTGAGAEAFF

v_call: TRBV5-1
j_call: TRBJ1-4
cdr3_aa: CASSLGGIQGEKLFF

v_call: TRBV27
j_call: TRBJ2-3
cdr3_aa: CASSSLQRGVSTDTQYF

v_call: TRBV12-3/TRBV12-4
j_call: TRBJ1-2
cdr3_aa: CASSTYGRSYTF

v_call: TRBV11-2
j_call: TRBJ2-3
cdr3_aa: CASSFGMEDTQYF

v_call: TRBV7-2
j_call: TRBJ2-7
cdr3_aa: CASSGLGTGSYEQYF

v_call: TRBV29-1
j_call: TRBJ2-7
cdr3_aa: CSAWGQGGSYEQYF

v_call: TRBV20-1
j_call: TRBJ1-6
cdr3_aa: CSALWGNSPLHF

v_call: TRBV5-1
j_call: TRBJ2-3
cdr3_aa: CASSSRTDTQYF

v_call: TRBV20-1
j_call: TRBJ2-7
cdr3_aa: CSARDRVYSYEQYF

v_call: TRBV6-1
j_call: TRBJ2-7
cdr3_aa: CATRGGLPYEQYF

v_call: TRBV5-5
j_call: TRBJ2-7
cdr3_aa: CASSSVAGTYEQYF

v_call: TRBV5-1
j_call: TRBJ2-7
cdr3_aa: CASSPGDNEQYF

v_call: TRBV12-3/TRBV12-4
j_call: TRBJ1-2
cdr3_aa: CASSFGEANYGYTF

v_call: TRBV4-1
j_call: TRBJ2-1
cdr3_aa: CASSPLGQGANNEQFF

v_call: TRBV4-3
j_call: TRBJ2-1
cdr3_aa: CASSQGTETSGANEQFF

v_call: TRBV10-3
j_call: TRBJ2-1
cdr3_aa: CAISTSGGNSYNEQFF